This T cell receptor beta chain appears in the sequencing data of a study of blood T cell repertoires in COVID-19. Study-level information: Material from acute and convalescent COVID-19 was sourced from the United States, Italy and Spain. PBMCs, B-cell-depleted T cells, or T cells were the source of the cDNA or gDNA that made up the material.

TCRdb's table, derived via immunoSEQ multiplex PCR, lists solely in-frame clones and lacks some. The data contain about 250,000 clones, nearly 90% of them singletons. The germline V gene encodes CDR1 SGDLS and CDR2 YYNGEE. Trimming cost V 4 bases and J 0 bases; bases outside gene matches: 10. The CDR3 extends over 17 amino acids. Specimen: peripheral blood. The rearrangement links TRBV9 to TRBJ1-3; TRBD1 matches 7 bases. The receptor was derived from a young man with active or convalescent COVID-19. The CDR3 DNA reads TGTGCCAGCAGCCTGAGGGACAGAGCGAACTCTGGAAACACCATATATTTT. It specifies CASSLRDRANSGNTIYF.